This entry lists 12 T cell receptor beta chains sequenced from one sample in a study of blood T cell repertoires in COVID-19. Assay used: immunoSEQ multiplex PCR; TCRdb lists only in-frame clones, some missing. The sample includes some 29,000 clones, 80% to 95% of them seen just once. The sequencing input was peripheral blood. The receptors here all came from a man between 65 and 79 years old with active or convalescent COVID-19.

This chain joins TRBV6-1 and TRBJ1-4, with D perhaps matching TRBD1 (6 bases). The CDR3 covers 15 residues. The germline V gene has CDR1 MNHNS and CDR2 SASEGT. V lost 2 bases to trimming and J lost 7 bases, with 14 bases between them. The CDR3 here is CASSEPWGRGEKLFF. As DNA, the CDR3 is TGTGCCAGCAGTGAACCGTGGGGGCGTGGTGAAAAACTGTTTTTT.

The CDR3 bases are TGCGCCAGCAGCTTCGACAGGGTGGCGTCCGAGCAGTACTTC. It codes for CASSFDRVASEQYF. This chain links TRBV5-1 with TRBJ2-7, with 7 bases fitting TRBD1. Per the germline V gene, CDR1 is SGHRS and CDR2 is YFSETQ. The CDR3 is 14 residues long. J was trimmed by 6 bases and V by 2 bases; bases with no gene match: 8.

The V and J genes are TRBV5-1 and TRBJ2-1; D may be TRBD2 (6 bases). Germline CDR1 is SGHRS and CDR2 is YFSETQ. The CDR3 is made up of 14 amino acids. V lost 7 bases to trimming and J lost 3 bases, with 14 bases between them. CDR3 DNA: TGCGCCAGCCTTCCGGGACTCGACTACAATGAGCAGTTCTTC. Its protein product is CASLPGLDYNEQFF.

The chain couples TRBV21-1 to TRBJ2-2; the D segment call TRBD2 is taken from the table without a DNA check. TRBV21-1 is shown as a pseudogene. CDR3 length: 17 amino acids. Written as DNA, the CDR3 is TGTGCCAGCAAATCCGGGACTAGCGGGAGCGGGCCCGGGGAGCTGTTTTTT. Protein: CASKSGTSGSGPGELFF.

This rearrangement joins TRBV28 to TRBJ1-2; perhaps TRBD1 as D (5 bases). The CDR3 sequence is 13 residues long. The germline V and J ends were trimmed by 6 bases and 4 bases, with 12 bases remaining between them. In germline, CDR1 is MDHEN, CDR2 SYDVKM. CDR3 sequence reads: CASRHGGSYGYTF. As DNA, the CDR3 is TGTGCCAGCAGACACGGGGGTAGCTATGGCTACACCTTC.

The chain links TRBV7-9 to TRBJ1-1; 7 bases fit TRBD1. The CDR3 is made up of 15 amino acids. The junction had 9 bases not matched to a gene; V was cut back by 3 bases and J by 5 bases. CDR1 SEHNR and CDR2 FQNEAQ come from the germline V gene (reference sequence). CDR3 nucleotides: TGTGCCAGCAGCTTTGACAGGGTACTGGGGACTGAAGCTTTCTTT. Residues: CASSFDRVLGTEAFF.

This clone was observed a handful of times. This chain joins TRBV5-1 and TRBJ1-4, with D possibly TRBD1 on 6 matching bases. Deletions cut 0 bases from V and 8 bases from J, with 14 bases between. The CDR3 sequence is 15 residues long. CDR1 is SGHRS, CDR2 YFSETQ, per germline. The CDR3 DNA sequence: TGCGCCAGCAGCTTGGCGGCAGGGGACGGGGAAAAACTGTTTTTT. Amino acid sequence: CASSLAAGDGEKLFF.

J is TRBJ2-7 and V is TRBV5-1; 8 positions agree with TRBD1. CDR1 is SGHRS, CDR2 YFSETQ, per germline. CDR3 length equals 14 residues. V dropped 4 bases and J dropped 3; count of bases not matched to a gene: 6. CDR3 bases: TGCGCCAGCAGCCGCGACGGACAGGGCTACGAGCAGTACTTC. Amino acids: CASSRDGQGYEQYF.

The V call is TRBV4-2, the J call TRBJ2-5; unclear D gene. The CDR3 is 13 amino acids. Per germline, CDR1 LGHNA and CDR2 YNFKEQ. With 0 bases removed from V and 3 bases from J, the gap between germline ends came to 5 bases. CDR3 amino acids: CASSQDRKETQYF. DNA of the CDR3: TGTGCCAGCAGCCAAGACAGAAAAGAGACCCAGTACTTC.

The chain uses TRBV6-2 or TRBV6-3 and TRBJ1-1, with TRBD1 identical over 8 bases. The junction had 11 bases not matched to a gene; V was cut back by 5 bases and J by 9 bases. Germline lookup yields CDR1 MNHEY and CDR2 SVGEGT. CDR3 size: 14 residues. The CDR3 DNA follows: TGTGCCAGCAGTGTCGTCGGACAGGGAGAAAAAGCTTTCTTT. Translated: CASSVVGQGEKAFF.

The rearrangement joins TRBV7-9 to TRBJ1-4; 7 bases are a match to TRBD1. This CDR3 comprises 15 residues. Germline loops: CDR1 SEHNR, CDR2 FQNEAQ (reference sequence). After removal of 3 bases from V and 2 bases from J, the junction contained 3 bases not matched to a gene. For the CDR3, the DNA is TGTGCCAGCAGCTTTACGGGACAGACTAATGAAAAACTGTTTTTT. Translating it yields CASSFTGQTNEKLFF.

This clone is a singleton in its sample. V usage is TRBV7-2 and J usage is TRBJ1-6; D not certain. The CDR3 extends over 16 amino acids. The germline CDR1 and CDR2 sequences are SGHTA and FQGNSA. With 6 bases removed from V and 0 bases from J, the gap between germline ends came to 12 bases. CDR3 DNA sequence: TGTGCCAGCAGACCAACACAAACCTCCTATAATTCACCCCTCCACTTT. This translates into CASRPTQTSYNSPLHF. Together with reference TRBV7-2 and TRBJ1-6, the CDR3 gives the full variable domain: GAGVSQSPSNKVTEKGKDVELRCDPISGHTALYWYRQSLGQGLEFLIYFQGNSAPDKSGLPSDRFSAERTGGSVSTLTIQRTQQEDSAVYLCASRPTQTSYNSPLHFGNGTRLTVT.